This T cell receptor beta chain originates from a study of T cells in Graves' hyperthyroidism and ophthalmopathy. Amplified regions were TCR beta CDR3 sequences from RNA transcripts. TCR CDR3 underwent first-round RT-PCR with the HTBI primer set. TCRdb used MiXCR to reprocess the multiplex PCR reads, holding one entry per CDR3 protein. The repertoire holds under 350,000 distinct CDR3 sequences, roughly 20% seen once, with under 55% in the top ten. From germline, CDR1 is SGDLS and CDR2 YYNGEE. V trimming: 4 bases; J trimming: 0 bases; junction bases outside the gene matches: 5. The CDR3 spans 15 residues.

Sequenced input: blood. The chain recombines TRBV9 with TRBJ2-7; TRBD2 agrees at 9 bases. The sequence derives from a woman in her 50s with Graves' hyperthyroidism. The CDR3 region has the DNA TGTGCCAGCAGCCGGACTAGCGACTACTCCTACGAGCAGTACTTC. Protein product: CASSRTSDYSYEQYF.